The 3 T cell receptor beta chains listed next were all sequenced from one sample in a study of blood T cells in healthy people across ages. The second PCR ran roughly 7 to 12 cycles with a sample-barcoded 5' primer and J-beta primers. TCRdb used MiXCR to reprocess the 5' RACE reads, holding one entry per CDR3 protein. This sample has about 690,000 distinct CDR3 sequences, with approximately 40% found just once. Sequences were obtained from blood. Source of these receptors: a man at least 80 years old in good health.

This clonotype has only a few counts. The chain carries TRBV5-8 and TRBJ2-5; 9 bases map to TRBD1. The CDR3 consists of 16 residues. Germline lookup yields CDR1 SGHTS and CDR2 YDEGEE. J gave up 2 bases and V 4 bases, and 9 bases lay outside the gene matches. The CDR3 DNA is TGTGCCAGCAGCCCTGGGACAGGGCGAGGTCAAGAGACCCAGTACTTC. This codes for CASSPGTGRGQETQYF.

The CDR3 nucleotides read TGTGCCATCAGTGAACCAGCGGGGGAGACCCAGTACTTC. Translation: CAISEPAGETQYF. V usage is TRBV10-3 and J usage is TRBJ2-5; 7 bases agree with TRBD2. The CDR3 runs 13 residues. V lost 3 bases to trimming and J lost 5 bases; unmatched junction nucleotides: 3. CDR1 is ENHRY and CDR2 is SYGVKD in the germline V gene.

The chain links TRBV29-1 to TRBJ2-2; D is unclear. The CDR3 length is 12 residues. V was clipped by 6 bases and J by 1 base, with 6 bases between them. Germline values: CDR1 SQVTM, CDR2 ANQGSEA. The CDR3 spells CSVRKNTGELFF. The CDR3 bases are TGCAGCGTGCGAAAGAACACCGGGGAGCTGTTTTTT.